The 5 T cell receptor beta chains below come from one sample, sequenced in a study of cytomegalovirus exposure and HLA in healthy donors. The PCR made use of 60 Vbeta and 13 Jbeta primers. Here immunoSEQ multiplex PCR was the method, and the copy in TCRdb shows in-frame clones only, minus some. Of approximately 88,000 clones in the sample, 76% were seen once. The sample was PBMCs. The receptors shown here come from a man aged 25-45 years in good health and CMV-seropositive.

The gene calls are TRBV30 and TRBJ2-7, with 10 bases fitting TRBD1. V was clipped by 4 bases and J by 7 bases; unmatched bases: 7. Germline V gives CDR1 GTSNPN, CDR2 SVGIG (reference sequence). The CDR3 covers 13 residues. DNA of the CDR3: TGTGCCTGGAACCGACAGGGGGCGGAAGAGCAGTACTTC. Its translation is CAWNRQGAEEQYF. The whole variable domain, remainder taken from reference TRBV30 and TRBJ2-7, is SQTIHQWPATLVQPVGSPLSLECTVEGTSNPNLYWYRQAAGRGLQLLFYSVGIGQISSEVPQNLSASRPQDRQFILSSKKLLLSDSGFYLCAWNRQGAEEQYFGPGTRLTVT.

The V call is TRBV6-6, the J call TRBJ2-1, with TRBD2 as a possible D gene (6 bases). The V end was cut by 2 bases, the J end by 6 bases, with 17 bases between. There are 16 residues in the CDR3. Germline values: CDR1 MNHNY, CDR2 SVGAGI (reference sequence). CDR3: CASSYPVSGRINEQFF. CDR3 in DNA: TGTGCCAGCAGTTACCCTGTAAGTGGGAGGATCAATGAGCAGTTCTTC.

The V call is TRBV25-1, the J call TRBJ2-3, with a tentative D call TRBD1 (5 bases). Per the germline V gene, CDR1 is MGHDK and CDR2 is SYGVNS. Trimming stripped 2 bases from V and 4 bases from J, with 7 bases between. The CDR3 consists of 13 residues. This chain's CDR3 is CASSERGADTQYF. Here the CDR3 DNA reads TGTGCCAGCAGTGAAAGGGGTGCAGATACGCAGTATTTT.

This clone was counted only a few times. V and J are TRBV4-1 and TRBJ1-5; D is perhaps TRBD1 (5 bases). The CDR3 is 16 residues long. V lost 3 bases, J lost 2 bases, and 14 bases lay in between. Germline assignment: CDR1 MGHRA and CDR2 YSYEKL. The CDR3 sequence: CASSQTPQGRNQPQHF. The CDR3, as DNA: TGCGCCAGCAGCCAGACCCCCCAGGGCCGCAATCAGCCCCAGCATTTT.

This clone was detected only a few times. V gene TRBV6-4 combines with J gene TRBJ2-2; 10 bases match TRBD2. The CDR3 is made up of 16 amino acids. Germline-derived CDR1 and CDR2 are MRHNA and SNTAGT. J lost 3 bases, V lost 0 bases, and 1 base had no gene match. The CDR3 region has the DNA TGTGCCAGCAGTGACTCCGGGACTAGCGACACCGGGGAGCTGTTTTTT. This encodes CASSDSGTSDTGELFF.